This T cell receptor beta chain was identified in a study of blood T cells in healthy people across ages. As for the study in general: The template switching approach captured approximately one barcoded beta molecule for every two T cells.

Trimming removed 8 bases from V and 6 bases from J, with 14 bases in between. The CDR3 extends over 12 amino acids. Germline V gives CDR1 SQVTM, CDR2 ANQGSEA. A second PCR of roughly 6 to 12 cycles used a sample-barcoded 5' primer and a J-beta primer mix. Every sample gave at least 2.5 million paired-end reads containing CDR3. TCRdb reanalysed the 5' RACE reads using MiXCR and keeps one entry per CDR3 protein. Of 800,000 to 1,000,000 distinct CDR3 sequences in the sample, roughly 50% were seen once. This clonotype was seen many times. Sequencing input: blood. V and J are TRBV29-1 and TRBJ2-1; D may be TRBD1 (7 bases). This TCR came from a man aged 25 to 40 in good health. Written as DNA, the CDR3 is TGCAGCTCGACCCAGGGGGGCAATGAGCAGTTCTTC. This encodes CSSTQGGNEQFF.